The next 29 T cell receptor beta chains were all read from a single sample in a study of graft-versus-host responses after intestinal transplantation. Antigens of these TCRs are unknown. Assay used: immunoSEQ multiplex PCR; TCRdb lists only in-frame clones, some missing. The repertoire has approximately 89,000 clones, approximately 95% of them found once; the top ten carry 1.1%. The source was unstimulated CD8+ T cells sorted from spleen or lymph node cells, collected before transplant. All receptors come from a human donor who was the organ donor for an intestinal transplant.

CDR3 DNA: TGTGCCAGCAGCTCCCGGGACAGAGAAAACATTCAGTACTTC. Translation gives CASSSRDRENIQYF. The chain links TRBV7-9 to TRBJ2-4; the match to TRBD1 covers 7 bases. The CDR3 length is 14 residues. Trimming cost V 4 bases and J 5 bases; bases outside gene matches: 5. CDR1 SEHNR and CDR2 FQNEAQ come from the germline V gene (reference sequence).

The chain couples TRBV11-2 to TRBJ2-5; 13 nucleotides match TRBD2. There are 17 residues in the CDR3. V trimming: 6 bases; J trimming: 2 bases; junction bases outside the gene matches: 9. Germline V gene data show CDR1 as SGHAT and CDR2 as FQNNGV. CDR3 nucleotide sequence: TGTGCCAGCAGTCAACTGGGACTAGCGGGACCACAAGAGACCCAGTACTTC. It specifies CASSQLGLAGPQETQYF.

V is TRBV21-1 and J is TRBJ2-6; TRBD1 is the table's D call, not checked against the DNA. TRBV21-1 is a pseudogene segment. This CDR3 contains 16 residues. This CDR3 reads CALYLPGGLGANVLTF. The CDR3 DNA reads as TGTGCCCTGTACCTACCAGGGGGGCTTGGGGCCAACGTCCTGACTTTC.

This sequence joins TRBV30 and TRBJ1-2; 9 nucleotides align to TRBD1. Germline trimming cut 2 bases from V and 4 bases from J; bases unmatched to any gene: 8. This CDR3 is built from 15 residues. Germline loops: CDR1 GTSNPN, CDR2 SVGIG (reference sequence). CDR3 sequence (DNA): TGTGCCTGGAGTCTTACTCCGGGACAGGGCTATGGCTACACCTTC. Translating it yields CAWSLTPGQGYGYTF.

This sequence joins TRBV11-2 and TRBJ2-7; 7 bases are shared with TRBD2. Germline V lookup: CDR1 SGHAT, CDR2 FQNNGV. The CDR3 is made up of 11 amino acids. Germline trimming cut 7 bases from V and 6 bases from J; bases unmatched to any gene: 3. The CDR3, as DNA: TGTGCCAGCACGGGGGGTGCCGAGCAGTACTTC. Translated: CASTGGAEQYF.

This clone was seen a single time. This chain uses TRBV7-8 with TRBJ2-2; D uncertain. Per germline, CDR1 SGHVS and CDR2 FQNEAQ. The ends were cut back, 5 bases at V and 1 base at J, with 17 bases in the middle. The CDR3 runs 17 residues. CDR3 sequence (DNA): TGTGCCAGCAGCCCGTTCGGCGGCTCCGTGAACACCGGGGAGCTGTTTTTT. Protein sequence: CASSPFGGSVNTGELFF.

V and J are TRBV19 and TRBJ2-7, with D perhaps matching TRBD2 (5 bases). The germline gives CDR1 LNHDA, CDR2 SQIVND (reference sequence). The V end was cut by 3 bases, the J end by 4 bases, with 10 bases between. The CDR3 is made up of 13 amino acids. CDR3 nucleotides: TGTGCCAGTAGTATGGGCAGGACTTACGAGCAGTACTTC. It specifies CASSMGRTYEQYF.

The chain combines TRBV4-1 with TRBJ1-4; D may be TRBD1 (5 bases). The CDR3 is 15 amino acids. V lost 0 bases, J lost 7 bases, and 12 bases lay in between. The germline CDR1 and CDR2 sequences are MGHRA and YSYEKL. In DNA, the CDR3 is TGCGCCAGCAGCCAAGAGGGGACTAGGAGTGAAAAACTGTTTTTT. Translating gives CASSQEGTRSEKLFF.

CDR3 residues: CASSPPRTSGYNEQFF. The CDR3 coding sequence is TGTGCCAGCTCACCACCGAGGACTAGCGGCTACAATGAGCAGTTCTTC. This rearrangement joins TRBV18 to TRBJ2-1; 10 bases align to TRBD2. This CDR3 is built from 16 residues. V lost 0 bases and J lost 3; bases outside the gene matches: 2. Germline CDR1 reads KGHSH; CDR2 reads LQKENI.

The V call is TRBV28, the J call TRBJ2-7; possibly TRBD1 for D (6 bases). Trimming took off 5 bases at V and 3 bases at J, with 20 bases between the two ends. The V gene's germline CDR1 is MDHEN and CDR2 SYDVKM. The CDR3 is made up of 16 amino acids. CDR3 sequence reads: CASSAKLRDKNYEQYF. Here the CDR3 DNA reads TGTGCCAGCAGTGCCAAACTCCGGGACAAAAACTACGAGCAGTACTTC.

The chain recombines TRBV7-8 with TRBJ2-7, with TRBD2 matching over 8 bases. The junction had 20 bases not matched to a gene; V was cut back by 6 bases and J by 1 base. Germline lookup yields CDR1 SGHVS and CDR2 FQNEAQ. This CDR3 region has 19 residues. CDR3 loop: CASSPHREGTSASSYEQYF. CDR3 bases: TGTGCCAGCAGTCCGCACCGGGAGGGGACATCGGCCTCTTCCTACGAGCAGTACTTC.

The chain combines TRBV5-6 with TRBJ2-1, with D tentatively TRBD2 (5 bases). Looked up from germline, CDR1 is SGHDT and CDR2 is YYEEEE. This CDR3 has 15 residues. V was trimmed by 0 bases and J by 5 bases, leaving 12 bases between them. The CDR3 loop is CASSLAGLADNEQFF. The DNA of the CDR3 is TGTGCCAGCAGCTTGGCCGGGCTAGCAGACAATGAGCAGTTCTTC.

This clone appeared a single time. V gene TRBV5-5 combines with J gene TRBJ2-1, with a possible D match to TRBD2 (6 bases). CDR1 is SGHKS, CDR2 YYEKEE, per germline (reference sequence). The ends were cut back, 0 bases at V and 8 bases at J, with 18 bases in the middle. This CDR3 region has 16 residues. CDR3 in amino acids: CASSLDPAGRVDEQFF. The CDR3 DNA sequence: TGTGCCAGCAGCTTGGATCCGGCGGGACGAGTGGATGAGCAGTTCTTC.

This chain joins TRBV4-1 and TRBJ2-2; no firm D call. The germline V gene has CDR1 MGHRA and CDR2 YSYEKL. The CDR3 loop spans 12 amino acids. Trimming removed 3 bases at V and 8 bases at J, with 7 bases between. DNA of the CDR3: TGCGCCAGCAGCCACATGAGGGGGGAGCTGTTTTTT. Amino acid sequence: CASSHMRGELFF.

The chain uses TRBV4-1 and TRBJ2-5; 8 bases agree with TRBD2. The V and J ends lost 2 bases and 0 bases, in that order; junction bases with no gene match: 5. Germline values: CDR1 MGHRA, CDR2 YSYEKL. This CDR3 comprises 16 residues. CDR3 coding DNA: TGCGCCAGCAGCCAATTCAAGCGGGGGCACCAAGAGACCCAGTACTTC. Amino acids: CASSQFKRGHQETQYF.

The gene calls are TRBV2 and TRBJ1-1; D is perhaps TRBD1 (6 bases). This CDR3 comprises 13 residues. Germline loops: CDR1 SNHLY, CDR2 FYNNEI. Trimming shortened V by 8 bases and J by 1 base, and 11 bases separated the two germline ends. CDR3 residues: CASHGQPNTEAFF. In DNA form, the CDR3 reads TGTGCCAGCCACGGACAGCCGAACACTGAAGCTTTCTTT.

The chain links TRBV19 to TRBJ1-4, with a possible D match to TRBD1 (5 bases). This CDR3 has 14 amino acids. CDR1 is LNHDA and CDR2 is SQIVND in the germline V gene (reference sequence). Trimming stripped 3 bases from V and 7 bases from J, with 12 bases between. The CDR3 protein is CASSMRGFAEKLFF. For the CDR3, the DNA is TGTGCCAGTAGTATGCGGGGGTTTGCTGAAAAACTGTTTTTT.

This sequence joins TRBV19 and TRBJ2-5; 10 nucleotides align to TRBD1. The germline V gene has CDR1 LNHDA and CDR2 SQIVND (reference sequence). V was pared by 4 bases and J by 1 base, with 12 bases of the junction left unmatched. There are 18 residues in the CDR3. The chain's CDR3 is CASSTRTGGTHLQETQYF. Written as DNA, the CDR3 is TGTGCCAGTAGTACCCGGACAGGGGGGACCCATCTCCAAGAGACCCAGTACTTC.

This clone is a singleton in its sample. This chain's CDR3 is CATSRGRGSAYEQYF. CDR3 sequence (DNA): TGTGCCACCAGCAGAGGACGGGGGAGCGCCTACGAGCAGTACTTC. V is TRBV15 and J is TRBJ2-7; D perhaps matches TRBD2 (6 bases). The CDR3 is 15 amino acids. The germline V and J ends were trimmed by 1 base and 2 bases, with 12 bases remaining between them. Per germline, CDR1 LNHNV and CDR2 YYDKDF (reference sequence). The complete variable domain, with remaining parts taken from reference TRBV15 and TRBJ2-7, reads DAMVIQNPRYQVTQFGKPVTLSCSQTLNHNVMYWYQQKSSQAPKLLFHYYDKDFNNEADTPDNFQSRRPNTSFCFLDIRSPGLGDTAMYLCATSRGRGSAYEQYFGPGTRLTVT.

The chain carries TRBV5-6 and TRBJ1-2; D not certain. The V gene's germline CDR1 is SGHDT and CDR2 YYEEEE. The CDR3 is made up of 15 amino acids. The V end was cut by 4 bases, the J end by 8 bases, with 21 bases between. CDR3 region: CASSRRVWRAWGYTF. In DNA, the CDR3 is TGTGCCAGCAGCAGGAGGGTTTGGAGGGCTTGGGGCTACACCTTC.

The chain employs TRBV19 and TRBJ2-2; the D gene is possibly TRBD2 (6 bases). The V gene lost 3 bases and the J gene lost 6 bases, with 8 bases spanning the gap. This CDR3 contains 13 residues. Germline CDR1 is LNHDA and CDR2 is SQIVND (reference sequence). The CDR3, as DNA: TGTGCCAGTAGTATGGTAGCGGCCGGGGAGCTGTTTTTT. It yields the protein CASSMVAAGELFF. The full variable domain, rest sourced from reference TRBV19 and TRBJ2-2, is DGGITQSPKYLFRKEGQNVTLSCEQNLNHDAMYWYRQDPGQGLRLIYYSQIVNDFQKGDIAEGYSVSREKKESFPLTVTSAQKNPTAFYLCASSMVAAGELFFGEGSRLTVL.

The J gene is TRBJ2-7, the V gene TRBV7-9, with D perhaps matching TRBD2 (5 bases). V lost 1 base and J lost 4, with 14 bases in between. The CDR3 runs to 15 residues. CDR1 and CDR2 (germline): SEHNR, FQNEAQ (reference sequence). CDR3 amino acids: CASSLGHQGGYEQYF. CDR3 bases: TGTGCCAGCAGCTTAGGTCACCAAGGAGGTTACGAGCAGTACTTC.

CDR3 sequence (DNA): TGCGCCAGCAGCCTCCACAGGGCCTACGAGCAGTACTTC. It codes for CASSLHRAYEQYF. This chain connects TRBV5-1 to TRBJ2-7; D is possibly TRBD1 (6 bases). V dropped 4 bases and J dropped 2 bases, with 10 bases sitting between them. CDR3 size: 13 residues. Looked up from germline, CDR1 is SGHRS and CDR2 is YFSETQ.

The CDR3 bases are TGTGCCTGGAGTAGAGGGACAGGGGGCCCTGAAGCTTTCTTT. Residues: CAWSRGTGGPEAFF. The V gene is TRBV30, the J gene TRBJ1-1, with TRBD1 matching over 12 bases. The length of the CDR3 is 14 residues. With V trimmed by 2 bases and J by 6 bases, 4 bases remained unmatched. The V gene's germline CDR1 is GTSNPN and CDR2 SVGIG (reference sequence).

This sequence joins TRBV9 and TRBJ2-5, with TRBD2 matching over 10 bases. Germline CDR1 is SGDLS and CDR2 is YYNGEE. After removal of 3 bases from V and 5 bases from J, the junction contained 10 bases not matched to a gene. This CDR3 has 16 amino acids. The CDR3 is CASSAAGGLRWETQYF. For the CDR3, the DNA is TGTGCCAGCAGCGCAGCGGGGGGGCTACGGTGGGAGACCCAGTACTTC.

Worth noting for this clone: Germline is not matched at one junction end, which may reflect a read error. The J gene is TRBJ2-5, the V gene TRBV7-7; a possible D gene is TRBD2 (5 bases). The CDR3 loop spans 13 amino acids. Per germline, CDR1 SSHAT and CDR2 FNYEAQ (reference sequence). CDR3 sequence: CASSLGPGETQYF. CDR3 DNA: TGTGCTAGCAGCTTAGGGCCGGGGGAGACCCAGTACTTC.

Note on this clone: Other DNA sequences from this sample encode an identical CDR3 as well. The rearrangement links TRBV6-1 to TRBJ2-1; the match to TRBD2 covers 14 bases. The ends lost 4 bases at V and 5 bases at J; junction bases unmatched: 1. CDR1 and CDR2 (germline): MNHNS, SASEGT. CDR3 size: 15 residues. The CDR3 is CASSGLAGGHNEQFF. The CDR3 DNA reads TGTGCCAGCAGTGGACTAGCGGGAGGGCACAATGAGCAGTTCTTC.

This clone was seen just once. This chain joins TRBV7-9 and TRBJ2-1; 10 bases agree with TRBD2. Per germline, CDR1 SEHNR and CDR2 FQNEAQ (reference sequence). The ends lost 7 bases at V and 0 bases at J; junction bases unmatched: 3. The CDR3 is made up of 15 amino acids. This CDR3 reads CASIPSGSSYNEQFF. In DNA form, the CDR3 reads TGTGCCAGCATCCCTAGCGGGAGCTCCTACAATGAGCAGTTCTTC.

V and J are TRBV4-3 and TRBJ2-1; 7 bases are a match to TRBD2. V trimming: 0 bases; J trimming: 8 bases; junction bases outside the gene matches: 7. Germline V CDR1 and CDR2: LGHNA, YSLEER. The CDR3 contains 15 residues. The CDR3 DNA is TGCGCCAGCAGCCAAGAGGGCGGGAGTGACTATGAGCAGTTCTTC. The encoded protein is CASSQEGGSDYEQFF.